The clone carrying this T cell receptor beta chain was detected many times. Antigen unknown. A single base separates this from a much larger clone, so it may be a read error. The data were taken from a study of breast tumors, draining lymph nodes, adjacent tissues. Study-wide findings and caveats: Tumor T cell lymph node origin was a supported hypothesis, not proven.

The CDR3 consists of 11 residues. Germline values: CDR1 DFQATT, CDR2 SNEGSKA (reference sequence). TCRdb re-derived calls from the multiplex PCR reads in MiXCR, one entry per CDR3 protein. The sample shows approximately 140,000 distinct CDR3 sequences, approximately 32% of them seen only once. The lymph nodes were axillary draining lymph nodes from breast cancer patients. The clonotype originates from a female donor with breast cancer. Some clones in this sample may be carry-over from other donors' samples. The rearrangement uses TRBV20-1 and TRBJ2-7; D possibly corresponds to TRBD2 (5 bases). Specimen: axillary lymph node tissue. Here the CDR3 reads CSARHDYEQSF. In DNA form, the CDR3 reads TGCAGTGCCAGACACGACTACGAGCAGTCCTTC.